Presented here are 11 T cell receptor beta chains from one specimen sequenced in a study of blood T cell repertoires in COVID-19. Sequencing was performed with immunoSEQ multiplex PCR; in TCRdb, only in-frame clones are kept and a portion is missing. The table has approximately 450,000 clones, over 75% seen once. Sequenced input: PBMCs or T cells enriched from blood (not recorded which). The receptors were sampled from a man younger than 45 who had recovered from COVID-19.

This clone has only a few counts. The chain is built from TRBV27 and TRBJ2-7; D is possibly TRBD2 (6 bases). Germline CDR1 is MNHEY and CDR2 is SMNVEV (reference sequence). There are 14 residues in the CDR3. V was trimmed by 4 bases and J by 4 bases, leaving 14 bases between them. This CDR3 reads CASSSMGRIYEQYF. In DNA form, the CDR3 reads TGTGCCAGCAGTTCCATGGGGAGGATATACGAGCAGTACTTC.

The chain carries TRBV30 and TRBJ2-1; 7 bases map to TRBD2. This CDR3 has 16 amino acids. Unmatched junction bases numbered 15, after V lost 2 bases and J lost 8 bases. Germline CDR1 reads GTSNPN; CDR2 reads SVGIG (reference sequence). CDR3 residues: CAWSHSREAPFDEQFF. The CDR3 bases are TGTGCCTGGAGTCACTCACGGGAGGCTCCGTTCGATGAGCAGTTCTTC.

The chain recombines TRBV4-1 with TRBJ2-7; no clear D gene. This CDR3 comprises 15 residues. Germline V gene data show CDR1 as MGHRA and CDR2 as YSYEKL. V lost 1 base, J lost 2 bases, and 12 bases lay in between. The CDR3 spells CASSQGSPDAYEQYF. In DNA form, the CDR3 reads TGCGCCAGCAGCCAAGGTAGCCCCGATGCCTACGAGCAGTACTTC.

The chain links TRBV9 to TRBJ2-2, with D maybe TRBD1 (6 bases). CDR1 and CDR2 (germline): SGDLS, YYNGEE. The germline V and J ends were trimmed by 0 bases and 3 bases, with 9 bases remaining between them. CDR3 length: 15 amino acids. CDR3 region: CASSVDEGDTGELFF. CDR3 DNA sequence: TGTGCCAGCAGCGTAGACGAGGGGGACACCGGGGAGCTGTTTTTT.

The V and J genes are TRBV5-4 and TRBJ1-1; D unresolved. V lost 0 bases to trimming and J lost 5 bases, with 11 bases between them. Germline-derived CDR1 and CDR2 are SGHNT and YYREEE (reference sequence). This CDR3 is built from 14 residues. The CDR3 here is CASSLVASRTEAFF. CDR3 DNA: TGTGCCAGCAGCTTGGTAGCTTCTAGAACTGAAGCTTTCTTT.

The CDR3 sequence is CASSQETNYFGYTF. For the CDR3, the DNA is TGTGCCAGCAGCCAAGAAACGAACTACTTTGGCTACACCTTC. V and J are TRBV14 and TRBJ1-2; D gene ambiguous. The germline V and J ends were trimmed by 0 bases and 7 bases, with 12 bases remaining between them. The CDR3 is made up of 14 amino acids. Germline V CDR1 and CDR2: SGHDN, FVKESK.

The sample holds one count of this clone. The genes are TRBV28 and TRBJ2-4, with TRBD1 matching over 9 bases. The CDR3 has 13 residues. J lost 10 bases, V lost 4 bases, and 5 bases had no gene match. Per the germline V gene, CDR1 is MDHEN and CDR2 is SYDVKM. The CDR3 region is CASSSLGTGIQYF. The CDR3 region has the DNA TGTGCCAGCAGTTCCCTTGGGACAGGGATTCAGTACTTC.

The chain couples TRBV28 to TRBJ1-2; 7 nucleotides align to TRBD1. Trimming took 1 base from V and 8 from J; bases not matched to a gene: 7. The CDR3 is 14 residues long. Germline V gene lookup returns CDR1 MDHEN and CDR2 SYDVKM. The CDR3 DNA sequence: TGTGCCAGCAGTTTATTTAGGGACAGTAGCGGCTACACCTTC. This gives the protein CASSLFRDSSGYTF.

The rearrangement joins TRBV5-1 to TRBJ2-3, with D tentatively TRBD2 (6 bases). The CDR3 loop spans 15 amino acids. V was pared by 4 bases and J by 4 bases, with 16 bases between. Germline V gene lookup returns CDR1 SGHRS and CDR2 YFSETQ. In nucleotides, the CDR3 is TGCGCCAGCAGCCCGGAGGGAATTTCACCAGATACGCAGTATTTT. This encodes CASSPEGISPDTQYF.

V usage is TRBV2 and J usage is TRBJ2-7; 11 bases fit TRBD2. This CDR3 spans 16 amino acids. The trim removed 4 bases at V and 2 bases at J, leaving 7 bases unmatched. The germline CDR1 and CDR2 sequences are SNHLY and FYNNEI. The CDR3 loop reads CASSVTSGSGTYEQYF. CDR3 in DNA: TGTGCCAGCAGTGTAACTAGCGGGAGTGGTACCTACGAGCAGTACTTC.

V is TRBV4-1 and J is TRBJ2-7, with TRBD2 matching over 11 bases. Per germline, CDR1 MGHRA and CDR2 YSYEKL. The CDR3 has 17 amino acids. Trimming took 3 bases from V and 4 from J; bases not matched to a gene: 11. The CDR3 coding sequence is TGCGCCAGCAGCCATAAATCACTAGCGGGAGTAGGTTACGAGCAGTACTTC. Its translation is CASSHKSLAGVGYEQYF.